This record looks at one T cell receptor (beta chain) sequence and its context. Its antigen remains unidentified. The protocol was immunoSEQ multiplex PCR, while the TCRdb copy is restricted to in-frame clones and leaves out a portion. Of 90,000 to 140,000 clones listed, roughly 80% are singletons. The sample belongs to a study of T cell responses to AZD1222 COVID-19 vaccine. Study-wide results and caveats: The breadth and depth of Spike-specific TCRs increased once two AZD1222 doses had been given. There were vaccine-associated CD4 TCRs across spike, dominant at 160-218 and 743-854.

Germline-derived CDR1 and CDR2 are MNHEY and SVGAGI. The CDR3 has 15 amino acids. V was pared by 0 bases and J by 3 bases, with 12 bases between. The chain links TRBV6-5 to TRBJ2-7; D unresolved. This sample comprised peripheral blood, obtained on day 0 of AZD1222 vaccination. The clonotype comes from an adult in good health. The CDR3 spells CASSYSGHQSYEQYF. As DNA, the CDR3 is TGTGCCAGCAGTTACTCGGGCCACCAAAGCTACGAGCAGTACTTC.